The entry below gives a single T cell receptor beta chain sequence along with its context. As yet, its antigen is unknown. Looked up from germline, CDR1 is SNHLY and CDR2 is FYNNEI. The CDR3 length is 14 residues. The blood volume drawn from each donor was around 2.5 ml. Total RNA isolation used whole blood (no T cell sorting was performed). TCRdb re-called the 5' RACE reads, yielding one record per CDR3 amino acid sequence without DNA. The sample's table shows fewer than 450,000 distinct CDR3 sequences. The sample comes from a study of monozygotic twins with inflammatory bowel disease. Regarding the study as a whole: IBD patients exhibited fewer clonotypes shared with other individuals than healthy twins, particularly with disease activity.

The gene calls are TRBV2 and TRBJ2-7; TCRdb gives TRBD1 as the D gene, but with no DNA this cannot be confirmed. The clonotype comes from a human donor with ulcerative colitis or Crohn's disease, or a healthy co-twin of an affected twin (not recorded which). The sequencing sample was made of blood. This CDR3 is CASSEEQGSHEQYF. Full variable domain (outside the CDR3, taken from reference TRBV2 and TRBJ2-7): EPEVTQTPSHQVTQMGQEVILRCVPISNHLYFYWYRQILGQKVEFLVSFYNNEISEKSEIFDDQFSVERPDGSNFTLKIRSTKLEDSAMYFCASSEEQGSHEQYFGPGTRLTVT.